The 7 T cell receptor beta chains below were found in one sample sequenced in a study of blood T cell repertoires in COVID-19. TCRdb's table, derived via immunoSEQ multiplex PCR, lists solely in-frame clones and lacks some. The sample records 25,000 to 35,000 clones, 83% being singletons. The sample consisted of peripheral blood. The source is an older man with active COVID-19.

This chain joins TRBV14 and TRBJ1-3; D unresolved. Trimming took 4 bases from V and 3 from J, leaving 4 bases between them. The germline V gene has CDR1 SGHDN and CDR2 FVKESK. The CDR3 is 12 amino acids. CDR3 residues: CASSPSGNTIYF. DNA for the CDR3: TGTGCCAGCAGCCCCAGTGGAAACACCATATATTTT. Drawing the rest from reference TRBV14 and TRBJ1-3, the complete variable domain is EAGVTQFPSHSVIEKGQTVTLRCDPISGHDNLYWYRRVMGKEIKFLLHFVKESKQDESGMPNNRFLAERTGGTYSTLKVQPAELEDSGVYFCASSPSGNTIYFGEGSWLTVV.

This chain links TRBV18 with TRBJ2-6; TRBD2 is a possible D gene (5 bases). This CDR3 contains 19 residues. The germline CDR1 and CDR2 sequences are KGHSH and LQKENI. V was cut by 5 bases and J by 0 bases, with 20 bases left in between. In DNA, the CDR3 is TGTGCCAGCTCAGAAGTTCGGGCCGGACTCCTCTCTGGGGCCAACGTCCTGACTTTC. Protein: CASSEVRAGLLSGANVLTF.

The chain links TRBV28 to TRBJ2-7; D might be TRBD1 (8 bases). CDR3 length equals 18 residues. CDR1 and CDR2 from the germline V gene are MDHEN and SYDVKM. V lost 5 bases and J lost 2, with 25 bases in between. CDR3: CASSRTGYGRERPYEQYF. CDR3 in DNA: TGTGCCAGCAGTCGGACAGGGTATGGGCGGGAGAGGCCCTACGAGCAGTACTTC.

V gene TRBV10-3 combines with J gene TRBJ1-3; D remains unclear. Germline V gives CDR1 ENHRY, CDR2 SYGVKD. The CDR3 is 12 amino acids. V lost 1 base, J lost 8 bases, and 6 bases lay in between. The DNA for the CDR3 is TGTGCCATCAGTGAGTTGGCTTACACCATATATTTT. Translation gives CAISELAYTIYF.

This chain joins TRBV30 and TRBJ1-1; D may be TRBD1 (6 bases). Germline CDR1 is GTSNPN and CDR2 is SVGIG (reference sequence). The length of the CDR3 is 13 residues. V lost 5 bases to trimming and J lost 2 bases, with 12 bases between them. As DNA, the CDR3 is TGTGCCTGGGGGAAGGACAGTAACACTGAAGCTTTCTTT. It yields the protein CAWGKDSNTEAFF.

This clone is labeled medium-sized. The chain links TRBV24-1 to TRBJ1-4, with no clear D. V lost 0 bases and J lost 0, with 7 bases in between. The germline gives CDR1 KGHDR, CDR2 SFDVKD. The CDR3 length is 16 residues. The chain's CDR3 is CATSDLLIATNEKLFF. The CDR3 DNA reads as TGTGCCACCAGTGATTTGCTTATTGCAACTAATGAAAAACTGTTTTTT.

This clone was observed once. V gene TRBV7-9 combines with J gene TRBJ1-1, with 8 bases identical to TRBD1. J gave up 4 bases and V 1 base, and 2 bases lay outside the gene matches. The CDR3 is 14 amino acids. Germline V gives CDR1 SEHNR, CDR2 FQNEAQ (reference sequence). CDR3 DNA: TGTGCCAGCAGCTTAGGACAGGGGTCCACTGAAGCTTTCTTT. Translation: CASSLGQGSTEAFF.